Included here is one T cell receptor beta chain sequence, with context. Its antigen remains unidentified. Corrective heart surgery yielded the resections from which the thymus tissue came. The data are from a study of human thymus T cells. Study results and caveats: Thymic as well as blood repertoires seemed to favor certain V and J genes unevenly.

Repertoires were generated with immunoSEQ multiplex PCR, while TCRdb's copy carries only in-frame clones and drops some. The sample has roughly 120,000 clones; around 96% are singletons. This CDR3 comprises 14 residues. Trimming removed 3 bases from V and 1 base from J, with 10 bases in between. Germline CDR1 reads SGHRS; CDR2 reads YFSETQ. This clonotype was sampled from a boy younger than two with a congenital heart defect but otherwise immunologically healthy. This sequence joins TRBV5-1 and TRBJ1-1; D ambiguous. The specimen sequenced was thymus tissue. The CDR3 spells CASSWRKPNTEAFF. Here the CDR3 DNA reads TGCGCCAGCAGCTGGCGGAAGCCGAACACTGAAGCTTTCTTT.